This TCR beta chain stems from a study of neoadjuvant anti-PD-1 for oral cavity cancer. As for the study in general: Around day 43, patients without progression received a fourth nivolumab dose before surgery.

Germline CDR1 MNHEY, CDR2 SVGAGI. The CDR3 runs to 15 residues. The V segment lost 2 bases and the J segment 2 bases; nucleotides outside the gene matches: 4. There are a few counts of this clone. Using immunoSEQ multiplex PCR, the repertoire was profiled, and TCRdb retains in-frame clones only, with some absent. This table holds some 33,000 clones, more than 75% found once. This TCR came from a person aged 40 to 85 with oral cavity squamous cell carcinoma. Sequences were derived from PBMCs, sampled before nivolumab (anti-PD-1) treatment. The chain is built from TRBV6-5 and TRBJ1-1; TRBD1 agrees at 8 bases. As DNA, the CDR3 is TGTGCCAGCAGTTACAGGACAGGGCCAAACACTGAAGCTTTCTTT. It specifies CASSYRTGPNTEAFF.